This T cell receptor beta chain was captured by sequencing in a study of shared clonotypes between healthy human individuals. Study in general: For every donor, three CD4 naive, three CD4 memory, two CD8 naive and one CD8 memory plates were used. Broader study findings: In general, naive subsets displayed greater estimated richness than memory subsets did.

Trimming removed 5 bases at V and 8 bases at J, with 9 bases between. CDR3 length: 11 amino acids. Germline V lookup: CDR1 SNHLY, CDR2 FYNNEI. As for this clone: The antigen remains undetermined. This sample includes further DNA sequences coding for the same CDR3.

Sorted-subset replicate PCRs used roughly 180 ng DNA, tens of thousands of T cell genomes. Repertoires were generated with immunoSEQ multiplex PCR, while TCRdb's copy carries only in-frame clones and drops some. The data show roughly 1,600,000 clones, around 98.5% seen once. The sequencing sample was made of naive CD4+ T cells sorted from blood. Subset specified: CD45RA+ positively selected. The clonotype was recovered from a man aged 25 to 40 in good health. V usage is TRBV2 and J usage is TRBJ1-1; tentative D call: TRBD1 (6 bases). CDR3 nucleotides: TGTGCCAGCAGTCGAACAGGGGAAGCTTTCTTT. It specifies CASSRTGEAFF.